This T cell receptor beta chain is from a study of early T cells in non-severe SARS-CoV-2 infection. This clonotype was detected only a few times. MiXCR, applied by TCRdb to the 5' RACE reads, yields one record per CDR3 protein. The data show fewer than 80,000 distinct CDR3 sequences, about 12% seen once. This CDR3 has 12 residues. V was shortened by 4 bases and J by 3 bases, with 6 bases between the two germline ends. In germline, CDR1 is SEHNR, CDR2 FQNEAQ (reference sequence). The specimen comprised whole blood, sampled at baseline. The chain uses TRBV7-9 and TRBJ1-1, with no clear D. The clonotype comes from an adult who was a healthcare worker with PCR-confirmed SARS-CoV-2 infection or an uninfected control (not recorded which). The donor label of this sample is uncertain. Here the CDR3 reads CASSYKDTEAFF. CDR3 coding DNA: TGTGCCAGCAGCTATAAAGACACTGAAGCTTTCTTT. Full variable domain (remainder filled in from reference TRBV7-9 and TRBJ1-1): DTGVSQNPRHKITKRGQNVTFRCDPISEHNRLYWYRQTLGQGPEFLTYFQNEAQLEKSRLLSDRFSAERPKGSFSTLEIQRTEQGDSAMYLCASSYKDTEAFFGQGTRLTVV.